The rows below give T cell receptor beta chains drawn from one sample of a study of blood T cell repertoires in COVID-19. Libraries were prepared by immunoSEQ multiplex PCR; TCRdb keeps only in-frame clonotypes and omits some of them. The data contain roughly 400,000 clones, around 87% of them singletons. Sequencing input: peripheral blood. The receptors here all came from a woman in her sixties or seventies with COVID-19, enrolled during active disease. The CDR3 runs from the conserved cysteine through the conserved F or W. D genes are given only for firm matches. Expanded clones are given a class, and other clones once, few, many or no size at all.

V gene,D gene,J gene,clone size,CDR3 protein,CDR3 DNA
TRBV18,-,TRBJ1-1,-,CASSPPQGMTDTEAFF,TGTGCCAGCTCACCACCGCAGGGTATGACCGACACTGAAGCTTTCTTT
TRBV7-9,-,TRBJ1-3,-,CASSLRGTANSGNTIYF,TGTGCCAGCAGCTTAAGGGGGACGGCGAACTCTGGAAACACCATATATTTT
TRBV29-1,-,TRBJ1-4,-,CSVEFGDGGREKLFF,TGCAGCGTTGAATTTGGGGACGGAGGGCGCGAAAAACTGTTTTTT
TRBV5-1,-,TRBJ1-3,few,CASSLAGGDRNTIYF,TGCGCCAGCAGCTTGGCCGGGGGAGATCGAAACACCATATATTTT
TRBV18,-,TRBJ1-3,-,CASSPAVLRGNTIYF,TGTGCCAGCTCACCTGCCGTCTTGAGGGGAAACACCATATATTTT
TRBV7-9,TRBD1,TRBJ1-2,-,CASSPRTGTGYTF,TGTGCCAGCAGCCCGAGGACAGGGACAGGCTACACCTTC
TRBV6-5,-,TRBJ1-5,-,CASNPRVNQPQHF,TGTGCCAGCAACCCCAGGGTAAATCAGCCCCAGCATTTT
TRBV12-3/TRBV12-4,-,TRBJ1-1,-,CASSNRLNTEAFF,TGTGCCAGCAGTAACAGGTTGAACACTGAAGCTTTCTTT
TRBV6-1,TRBD2,TRBJ2-3,few,CASSGASGGRSTDTQYF,TGTGCCAGCAGTGGTGCTAGCGGGGGCCGTAGCACAGATACGCAGTATTTT
TRBV7-7,TRBD1,TRBJ1-4,-,CASGRDRGEKLFF,TGTGCCAGCGGCCGGGACAGGGGTGAAAAACTGTTTTTT
TRBV11-2,TRBD1,TRBJ1-2,-,CASAKTGTGGLYGYTF,TGTGCCAGCGCAAAGACCGGGACAGGGGGCCTCTATGGCTACACCTTC
TRBV19,-,TRBJ1-2,once,CASSIAPLTGIPFYGYTF,TGTGCCAGTAGTATAGCCCCCCTGACAGGTATCCCATTCTATGGCTACACCTTC
TRBV27,TRBD1,TRBJ2-7,-,CASRLTGGWVYEQYF,TGTGCCAGCAGACTAACAGGGGGTTGGGTCTACGAGCAGTACTTC
TRBV5-1,-,TRBJ1-1,-,CASSLVAGTEAFF,TGCGCCAGCAGCTTGGTGGCAGGAACTGAAGCTTTCTTT
TRBV9,-,TRBJ1-4,-,CASSVDKGANEKLFF,TGTGCCAGCAGCGTAGATAAGGGGGCTAATGAAAAACTGTTTTTT
TRBV18,TRBD1,TRBJ1-2,-,CASSRDRGEDGYTF,TGTGCCAGCTCACGCGACAGGGGTGAGGATGGCTACACCTTC
TRBV5-8,-,TRBJ2-7,-,CASSLVAGAF,TGTGCCAGCAGCTTGGTGGCGGGGGCGTTC
TRBV12-3/TRBV12-4,-,TRBJ1-5,-,CASRGLGAQHF,TGTGCCAGCAGGGGCTTGGGAGCCCAGCATTTT
TRBV5-5,TRBD1,TRBJ1-2,-,CASSLGQGGFYGYTF,TGTGCCAGCAGCTTGGGACAGGGCGGTTTCTATGGCTACACCTTC
TRBV3-1/TRBV3-2,-,TRBJ1-3,-,CASSRGGGNTIYF,TGTGCCAGCAGTAGAGGGGGTGGAAACACCATATATTTT
TRBV12-5,-,TRBJ2-2,few,CASGLVPSGIANTGELFF,TGTGCTAGTGGTTTGGTACCCTCAGGGATCGCGAACACCGGGGAGCTGTTTTTT
TRBV5-1,TRBD2,TRBJ2-5,-,CASSFALKGGETQYF,TGCGCCAGCAGCTTTGCCCTCAAGGGAGGGGAGACCCAGTACTTC
TRBV4-2,TRBD1,TRBJ2-5,-,CASSQVPGQGTKETQYF,TGTGCCAGCAGCCAAGTTCCGGGACAGGGGACAAAAGAGACCCAGTACTTC
TRBV4-1,-,TRBJ2-7,-,CASSQVTGAYEQYF,TGCGCCAGCAGCCAAGTAACCGGGGCCTACGAGCAGTACTTC
TRBV5-1,-,TRBJ1-3,-,CASSAGSSGNTIYF,TGCGCCAGCAGCGCGGGATCCTCTGGAAACACCATATATTTT
TRBV7-2,TRBD2,TRBJ2-3,-,CASLRGASGGDTQYF,TGTGCCAGCCTCAGAGGGGCTAGCGGGGGAGATACGCAGTATTTT
TRBV10-3,TRBD1,TRBJ1-5,-,CATADRGGNQPQHF,TGTGCCACGGCGGACAGGGGTGGCAATCAGCCCCAGCATTTT
TRBV7-9,TRBD1,TRBJ1-2,-,CASSVLGQGGYGYTF,TGTGCCAGCAGCGTATTGGGACAGGGGGGCTATGGCTACACCTTC
TRBV10-3,TRBD1,TRBJ2-2,-,CAIKTLDRGANRNTGELFF,TGTGCCATCAAAACCTTGGACAGGGGGGCGAACCGAAACACCGGGGAGCTGTTTTTT
TRBV5-5,-,TRBJ1-2,-,CASSFEGGGYTF,TGTGCCAGCAGCTTTGAAGGGGGTGGCTACACCTTC
TRBV28,-,TRBJ2-7,-,CASSLTSGSYEQYF,TGTGCCAGCAGTTTAACCAGCGGATCCTACGAGCAGTACTTC
TRBV7-3,-,TRBJ1-1,once,CASSLAPIGGTEAFF,TGTGCCAGCAGCTTAGCTCCGATCGGCGGCACTGAAGCTTTCTTT
TRBV28,TRBD1,TRBJ1-2,-,CASSPTSGTGLYGYTF,TGTGCCAGCAGTCCCACATCCGGGACAGGGCTCTATGGCTACACCTTC
TRBV7-9,-,TRBJ1-5,-,CASSDIGGEPQHF,TGTGCCAGCAGCGACATCGGCGGGGAGCCCCAGCATTTT
TRBV7-9,-,TRBJ2-5,-,CASSFGRRQGGQETQYF,TGTGCCAGCAGCTTTGGACGTCGGCAGGGAGGCCAAGAGACCCAGTACTTC
TRBV5-6,-,TRBJ2-4,-,CASSQTGEVKNIQYF,TGTGCCAGCAGCCAGACGGGGGAGGTCAAAAACATTCAGTACTTC
TRBV2,-,TRBJ2-2,-,CASTSQGPANTGELFF,TGTGCCAGCACCTCCCAGGGGCCAGCGAACACCGGGGAGCTGTTTTTT
TRBV6-2/TRBV6-3,-,TRBJ2-5,-,CASSRTVYQETQYF,TGTGCCAGCAGCCGTACAGTTTACCAAGAGACCCAGTACTTC
TRBV28,TRBD1,TRBJ2-1,-,CASRATQGWAYNEQFF,TGTGCCAGCAGAGCCACACAGGGGTGGGCCTACAATGAGCAGTTCTTC
TRBV29-1,-,TRBJ1-2,-,CSVEGRVYGYTF,TGCAGCGTTGAGGGCAGGGTTTATGGCTACACCTTC
TRBV11-2,TRBD2,TRBJ2-3,once,CASSTGLAIDTQYF,TGTGCCAGCAGCACGGGACTAGCGATAGATACGCAGTATTTT
TRBV11-2,TRBD1,TRBJ2-5,-,CASTNRPGQIQETQYF,TGTGCCAGCACCAACCGACCGGGACAGATCCAAGAGACCCAGTACTTC
TRBV19,-,TRBJ2-3,once,CASSIITGTYTQYF,TGTGCCAGTAGTATAATAACCGGTACTTATACGCAGTATTTT
TRBV6-1,-,TRBJ1-4,once,CASSEFIGLGATNEKLFF,TGTGCCAGCAGTGAATTTATAGGCTTAGGAGCAACTAATGAAAAACTGTTTTTT
TRBV2,-,TRBJ2-5,few,CASMKGQTQETQYF,TGTGCCAGCATGAAGGGACAAACCCAAGAGACCCAGTACTTC
TRBV5-6,-,TRBJ1-5,few,CASSRRVGNQPQHF,TGTGCCAGCAGCCGCAGGGTCGGCAATCAGCCCCAGCATTTT
TRBV27,TRBD1,TRBJ1-2,-,CASRLRQGAWGYTF,TGTGCCAGCAGGCTACGACAGGGGGCATGGGGCTACACCTTC